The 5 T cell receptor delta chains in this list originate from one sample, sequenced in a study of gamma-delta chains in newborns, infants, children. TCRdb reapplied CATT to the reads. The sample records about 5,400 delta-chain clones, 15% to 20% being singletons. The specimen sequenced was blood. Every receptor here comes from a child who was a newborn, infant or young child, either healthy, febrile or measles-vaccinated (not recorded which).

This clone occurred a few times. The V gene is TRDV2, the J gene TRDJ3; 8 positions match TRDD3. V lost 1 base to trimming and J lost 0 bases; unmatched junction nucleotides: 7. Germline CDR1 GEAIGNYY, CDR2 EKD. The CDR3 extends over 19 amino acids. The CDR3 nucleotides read TGTGCCTGTGACACAACTGGGGGCCGCAGCTCCTGGGACACCCGACAGATGTTTTTC. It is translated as CACDTTGGRSSWDTRQMFF.

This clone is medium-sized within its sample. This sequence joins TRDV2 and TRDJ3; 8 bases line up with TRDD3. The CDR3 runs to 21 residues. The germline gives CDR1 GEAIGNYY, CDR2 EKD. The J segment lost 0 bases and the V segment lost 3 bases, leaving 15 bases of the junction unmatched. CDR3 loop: CACDATTGGSSSSWDTRQMFF. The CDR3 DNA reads TGTGCCTGTGACGCCACTACTGGGGGTTCTAGCTCCTCCTGGGACACCCGACAGATGTTTTTC.

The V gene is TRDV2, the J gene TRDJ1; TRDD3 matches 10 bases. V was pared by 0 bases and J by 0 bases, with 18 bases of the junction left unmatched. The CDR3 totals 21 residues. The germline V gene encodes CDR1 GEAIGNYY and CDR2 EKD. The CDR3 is CACDTVGGYSGGYEYTDKLIF. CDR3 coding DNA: TGTGCCTGTGACACCGTGGGGGGGTATAGCGGGGGATACGAATACACCGATAAACTCATCTTT.

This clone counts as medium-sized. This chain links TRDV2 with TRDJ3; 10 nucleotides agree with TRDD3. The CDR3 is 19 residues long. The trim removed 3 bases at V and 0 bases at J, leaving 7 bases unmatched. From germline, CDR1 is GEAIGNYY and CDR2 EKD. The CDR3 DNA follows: TGTGCCTGTGACTCTTTGGGGGATACCGGCTCCTGGGACACCCGACAGATGTTTTTC. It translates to CACDSLGDTGSWDTRQMFF.

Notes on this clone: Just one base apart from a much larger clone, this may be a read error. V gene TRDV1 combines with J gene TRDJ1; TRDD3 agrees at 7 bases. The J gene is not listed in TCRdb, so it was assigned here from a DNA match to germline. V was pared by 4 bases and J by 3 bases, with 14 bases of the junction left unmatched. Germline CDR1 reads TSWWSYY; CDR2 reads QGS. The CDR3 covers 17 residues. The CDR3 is CALGGIPSDGGSDKLIF. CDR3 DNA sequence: TGTGCTCTTGGGGGCATTCCCTCTGACGGGGGATCCGATAAACTCATCTTT.